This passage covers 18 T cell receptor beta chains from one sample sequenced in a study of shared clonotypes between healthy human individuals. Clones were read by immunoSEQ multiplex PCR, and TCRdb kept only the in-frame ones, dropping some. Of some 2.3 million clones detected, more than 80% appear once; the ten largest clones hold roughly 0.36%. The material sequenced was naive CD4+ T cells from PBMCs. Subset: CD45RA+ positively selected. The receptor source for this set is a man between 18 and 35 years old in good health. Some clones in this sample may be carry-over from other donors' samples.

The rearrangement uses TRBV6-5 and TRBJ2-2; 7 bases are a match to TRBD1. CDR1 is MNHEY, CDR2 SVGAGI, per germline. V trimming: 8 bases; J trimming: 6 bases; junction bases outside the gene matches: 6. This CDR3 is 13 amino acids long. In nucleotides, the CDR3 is TGTGCCAGCGTGAGGGGGCAATCCGGGGAGCTGTTTTTT. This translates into CASVRGQSGELFF.

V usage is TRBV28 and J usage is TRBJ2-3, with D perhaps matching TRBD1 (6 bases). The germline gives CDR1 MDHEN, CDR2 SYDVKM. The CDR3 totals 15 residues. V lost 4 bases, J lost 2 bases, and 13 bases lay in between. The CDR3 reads CASSSGVLPTDTQYF. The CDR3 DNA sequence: TGTGCCAGCAGTTCAGGGGTCCTTCCCACAGATACGCAGTATTTT.

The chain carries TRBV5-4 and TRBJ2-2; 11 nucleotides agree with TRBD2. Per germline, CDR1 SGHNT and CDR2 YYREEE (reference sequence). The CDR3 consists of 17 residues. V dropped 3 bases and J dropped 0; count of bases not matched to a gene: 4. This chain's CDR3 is CASSSVAGGPNTGELFF. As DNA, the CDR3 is TGTGCCAGCAGCTCCGTAGCGGGAGGGCCGAACACCGGGGAGCTGTTTTTT.

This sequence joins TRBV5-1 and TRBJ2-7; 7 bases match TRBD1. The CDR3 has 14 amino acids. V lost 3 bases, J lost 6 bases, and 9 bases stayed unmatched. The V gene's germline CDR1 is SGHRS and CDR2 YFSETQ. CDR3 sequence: CASSYDRVFSEQYF. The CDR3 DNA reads TGCGCCAGCAGCTACGACAGGGTTTTCTCCGAGCAGTACTTC.

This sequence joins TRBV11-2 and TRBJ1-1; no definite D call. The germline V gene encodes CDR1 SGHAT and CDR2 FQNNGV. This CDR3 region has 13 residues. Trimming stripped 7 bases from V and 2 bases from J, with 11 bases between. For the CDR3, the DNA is TGTGCCAGCACTCTTATGGGAAACACTGAAGCTTTCTTT. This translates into CASTLMGNTEAFF.

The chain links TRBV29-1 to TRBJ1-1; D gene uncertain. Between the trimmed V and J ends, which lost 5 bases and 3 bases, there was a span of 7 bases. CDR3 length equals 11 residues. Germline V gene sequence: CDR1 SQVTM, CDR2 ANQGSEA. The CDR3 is CSVSLDTEAFF. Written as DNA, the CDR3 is TGCAGCGTTTCACTGGACACTGAAGCTTTCTTT. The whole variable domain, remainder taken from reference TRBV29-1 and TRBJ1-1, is SAVISQKPSRDICQRGTSLTIQCQVDSQVTMMFWYRQQPGQSLTLIATANQGSEATYESGFVIDKFPISRPNLTFSTLTVSNMSPEDSSIYLCSVSLDTEAFFGQGTRLTVV.

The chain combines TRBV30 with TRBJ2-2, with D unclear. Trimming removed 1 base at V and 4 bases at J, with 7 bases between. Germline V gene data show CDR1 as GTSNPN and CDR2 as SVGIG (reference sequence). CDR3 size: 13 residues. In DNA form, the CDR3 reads TGTGCCTGGAGTGAGAGAATCACCGGGGAGCTGTTTTTT. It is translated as CAWSERITGELFF.

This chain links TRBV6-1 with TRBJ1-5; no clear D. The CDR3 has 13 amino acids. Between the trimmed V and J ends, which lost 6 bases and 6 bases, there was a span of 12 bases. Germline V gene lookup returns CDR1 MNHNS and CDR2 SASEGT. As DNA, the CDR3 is TGTGCCAGCAGCCCAAAATGGAGTCAGCCCCAGCATTTT. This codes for CASSPKWSQPQHF.

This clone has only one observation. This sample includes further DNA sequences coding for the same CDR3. The DNA for the CDR3 is TGTGCCAGCAGCCTCGTGGGTCTTAACACTGAAGCTTTCTTT. It yields the protein CASSLVGLNTEAFF. The rearrangement links TRBV7-2 to TRBJ1-1; no reliable D call. The germline gives CDR1 SGHTA, CDR2 FQGNSA. This CDR3 spans 14 amino acids. Between the trimmed V and J ends, which lost 5 bases and 2 bases, there was a span of 12 bases.

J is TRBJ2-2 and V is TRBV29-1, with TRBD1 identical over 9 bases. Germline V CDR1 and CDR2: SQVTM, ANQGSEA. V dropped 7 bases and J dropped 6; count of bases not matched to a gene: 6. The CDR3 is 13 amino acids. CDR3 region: CSGGTGLAGELFF. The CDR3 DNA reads TGCAGCGGCGGGACAGGGTTGGCCGGGGAGCTGTTTTTT.

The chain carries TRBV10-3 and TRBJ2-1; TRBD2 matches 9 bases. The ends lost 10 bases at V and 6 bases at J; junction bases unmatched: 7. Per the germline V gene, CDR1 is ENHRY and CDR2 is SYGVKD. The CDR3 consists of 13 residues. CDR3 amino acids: CATAGGVFNEQFF. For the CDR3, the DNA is TGTGCCACCGCGGGAGGGGTGTTCAATGAGCAGTTCTTC.

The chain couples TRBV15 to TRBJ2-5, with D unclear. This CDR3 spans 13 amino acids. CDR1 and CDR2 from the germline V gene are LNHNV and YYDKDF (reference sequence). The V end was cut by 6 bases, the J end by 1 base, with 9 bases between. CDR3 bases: TGTGCCACCAGACAGTATTCCCAAGAGACCCAGTACTTC. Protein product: CATRQYSQETQYF.

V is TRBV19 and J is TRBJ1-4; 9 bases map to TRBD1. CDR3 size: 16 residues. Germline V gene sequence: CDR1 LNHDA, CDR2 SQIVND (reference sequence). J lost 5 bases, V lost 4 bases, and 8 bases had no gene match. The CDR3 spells CASSTDRGVGNEKLFF. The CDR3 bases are TGTGCCAGTAGTACGGACAGGGGAGTAGGGAATGAAAAACTGTTTTTT.

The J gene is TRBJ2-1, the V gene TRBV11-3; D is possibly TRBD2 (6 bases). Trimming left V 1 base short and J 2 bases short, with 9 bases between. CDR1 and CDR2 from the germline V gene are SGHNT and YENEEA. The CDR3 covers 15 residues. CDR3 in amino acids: CASSLGEVTYNEQFF. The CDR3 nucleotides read TGTGCCAGCAGCTTAGGGGAGGTAACCTACAATGAGCAGTTCTTC.

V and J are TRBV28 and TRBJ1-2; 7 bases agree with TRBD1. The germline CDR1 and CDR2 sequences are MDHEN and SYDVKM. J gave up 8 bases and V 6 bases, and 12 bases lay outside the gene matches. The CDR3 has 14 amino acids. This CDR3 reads CASRAGTAVGGYTF. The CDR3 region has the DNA TGTGCCAGCAGGGCCGGGACAGCCGTGGGGGGCTACACCTTC.

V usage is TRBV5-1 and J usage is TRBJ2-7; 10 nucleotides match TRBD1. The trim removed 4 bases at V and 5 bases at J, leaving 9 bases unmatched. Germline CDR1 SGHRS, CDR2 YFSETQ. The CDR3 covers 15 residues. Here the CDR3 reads CASSGQTGGFNEQYF. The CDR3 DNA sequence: TGCGCCAGCAGCGGGCAGACAGGGGGCTTCAACGAGCAGTACTTC.

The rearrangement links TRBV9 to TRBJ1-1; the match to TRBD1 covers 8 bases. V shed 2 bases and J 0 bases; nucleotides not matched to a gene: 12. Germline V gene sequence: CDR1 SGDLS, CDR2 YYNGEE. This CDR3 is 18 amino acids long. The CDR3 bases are TGTGCCAGCAGCGTTATTTTAGGACAGGGCCTCCTGAACACTGAAGCTTTCTTT. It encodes CASSVILGQGLLNTEAFF.

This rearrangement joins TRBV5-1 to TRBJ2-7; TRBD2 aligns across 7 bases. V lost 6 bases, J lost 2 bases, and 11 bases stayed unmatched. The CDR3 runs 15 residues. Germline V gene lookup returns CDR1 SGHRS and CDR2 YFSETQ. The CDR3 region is CASNLGGSSPYEQYF. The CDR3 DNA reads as TGCGCCAGCAATTTGGGCGGGAGCTCCCCCTACGAGCAGTACTTC.